The T cell receptor beta chain described here comes from a study of control samples from healthy donors and cancer patients. TCRdb keeps only in-frame clones here, not all; method: immunoSEQ multiplex PCR. The table includes around 94,000 clones, about 91% detected once. The CDR3 spans 13 residues. J gave up 3 bases and V 5 bases, and 4 bases lay outside the gene matches. Germline CDR1 reads SGHVS; CDR2 reads FNYEAQ. The receptor was derived from a woman in her late teens or twenties in good health. The chain has TRBV7-6 and TRBJ2-7; 7 bases align to TRBD1. Material for sequencing was blood. In nucleotides, the CDR3 is TGTGCCAGCAGCAGGGGGACAGACTACGAGCAGTACTTC. Translating it yields CASSRGTDYEQYF.